The clone carrying this T cell receptor (beta chain) was seen repeatedly, ten times or more. Primers targeting TRAV and TRBV primed first-strand cDNA, covering alpha and beta chains. It was with a constant-region primer and a V-primer adapter that TCRs were amplified over roughly 19 PCR cycles. TCRdb re-called the reads through MiXCR, storing one row per CDR3 protein. Here the sample spans 80,000 to 90,000 distinct CDR3 sequences, 18% being singletons. As for time point: before trial treatment. This CDR3 has 13 amino acids. V gave up 4 bases and J gave up 4 bases; unmatched junction bases: 4. In germline, CDR1 is SQVTM, CDR2 ANQGSEA. The sample is drawn from a study of low-dose radiotherapy and immunotherapy resistance in tumors.

This sample comprised PBMCs, obtained before treatment. The chain uses TRBV29-1 and TRBJ1-5; 7 bases fit TRBD1. This receptor was taken from a male donor with prostate cancer. The CDR3 is CSVGGQPNQPQHF. CDR3 DNA: TGCAGCGTTGGGGGACAGCCAAATCAGCCCCAGCATTTT.